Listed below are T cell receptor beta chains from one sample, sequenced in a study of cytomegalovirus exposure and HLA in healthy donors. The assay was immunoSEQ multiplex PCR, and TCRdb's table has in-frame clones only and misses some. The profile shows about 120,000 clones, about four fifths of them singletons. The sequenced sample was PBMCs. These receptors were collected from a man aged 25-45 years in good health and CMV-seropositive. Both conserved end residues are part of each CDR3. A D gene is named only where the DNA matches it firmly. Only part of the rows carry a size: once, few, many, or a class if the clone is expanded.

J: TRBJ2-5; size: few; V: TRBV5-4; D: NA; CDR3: CARDQGLDQETQYF; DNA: TGTGCCAGGGATCAGGGCCTAGATCAAGAGACCCAGTACTTC
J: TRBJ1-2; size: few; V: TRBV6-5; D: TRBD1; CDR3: CASRGTANYGYTF; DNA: TGTGCCAGCCGGGGGACAGCGAACTATGGCTACACCTTC
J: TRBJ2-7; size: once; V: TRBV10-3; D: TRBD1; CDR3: CAISDPGQGSYEQYF; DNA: TGTGCCATCAGTGACCCGGGACAGGGTTCCTACGAGCAGTACTTC
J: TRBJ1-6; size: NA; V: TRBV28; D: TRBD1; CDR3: CASSSWTGANSPLHF; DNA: TGTGCCAGCAGTTCCTGGACAGGGGCGAATTCACCCCTCCACTTT
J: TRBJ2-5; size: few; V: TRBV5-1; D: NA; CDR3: CASSLVGTQYQETQYF; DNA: TGCGCCAGCAGCTTGGTTGGGACTCAGTACCAAGAGACCCAGTACTTC
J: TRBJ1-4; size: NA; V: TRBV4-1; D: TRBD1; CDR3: CASSQEIYRGFNEKLFF; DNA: TGCGCCAGCAGCCAAGAAATCTACAGGGGTTTTAATGAAAAACTGTTTTTT
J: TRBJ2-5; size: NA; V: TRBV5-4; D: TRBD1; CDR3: CASSPTGGETQYF; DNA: TGTGCCAGCAGCCCCACAGGGGGAGAGACCCAGTACTTC
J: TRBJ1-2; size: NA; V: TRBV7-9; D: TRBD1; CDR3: CSSSLGTGTNYGYTF; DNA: TGTTCCAGCAGCTTAGGGACAGGAACGAACTATGGCTACACCTTC
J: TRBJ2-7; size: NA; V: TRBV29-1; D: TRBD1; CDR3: CSGGTGEGYEQYF; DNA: TGCAGCGGAGGGACAGGGGAAGGGTACGAGCAGTACTTC
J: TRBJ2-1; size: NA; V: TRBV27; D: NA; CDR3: CASSLSVAGSSYNEQFF; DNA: TGTGCCAGCAGTTTAAGCGTGGCGGGCAGCTCCTACAATGAGCAGTTCTTC
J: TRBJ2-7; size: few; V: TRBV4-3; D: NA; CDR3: CASSQGSRSSYEQYF; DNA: TGCGCCAGCAGCCAAGGATCAAGGAGCTCCTACGAGCAGTACTTC
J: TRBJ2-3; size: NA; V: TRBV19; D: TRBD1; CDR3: CASSRGQGADTQYF; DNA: TGTGCCAGTAGTAGAGGACAGGGAGCAGATACGCAGTATTTT
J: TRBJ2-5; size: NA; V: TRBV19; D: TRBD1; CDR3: CASGQGWLGTQYF; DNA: TGTGCCAGTGGACAGGGGTGGTTGGGGACCCAGTACTTC
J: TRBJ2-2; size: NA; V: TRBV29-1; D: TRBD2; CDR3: CSVVRTSGGVTGELFF; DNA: TGCAGCGTTGTAAGGACTAGCGGGGGCGTCACCGGGGAGCTGTTTTTT
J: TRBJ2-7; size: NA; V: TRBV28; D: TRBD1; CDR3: CASSLGTGLYEQYF; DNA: TGTGCCAGCAGTTTAGGGACAGGGCTCTACGAGCAGTACTTC
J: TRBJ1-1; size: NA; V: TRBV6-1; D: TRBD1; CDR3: CASSSLTGAATEAFF; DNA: TGTGCCAGCAGTTCGCTGACAGGGGCGGCCACTGAAGCTTTCTTT
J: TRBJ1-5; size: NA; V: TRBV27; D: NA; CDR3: CASSERGQPQHF; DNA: TGTGCCAGCAGTGAACGGGGTCAGCCCCAGCATTTT
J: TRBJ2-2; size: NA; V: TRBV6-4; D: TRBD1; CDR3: CASSYDHRGFTGELFF; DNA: TGTGCCAGCAGTTATGACCACAGGGGGTTCACCGGGGAGCTGTTTTTT
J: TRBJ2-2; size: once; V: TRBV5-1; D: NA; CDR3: CASSLSPAGVFTGELFF; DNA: TGCGCCAGCAGCTTGAGTCCAGCGGGTGTCTTCACCGGGGAGCTGTTTTTT
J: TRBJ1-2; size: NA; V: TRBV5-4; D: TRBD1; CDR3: CASSLDPGQKGYTF; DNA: TGTGCCAGCAGCTTGGATCCGGGACAGAAGGGCTACACCTTC
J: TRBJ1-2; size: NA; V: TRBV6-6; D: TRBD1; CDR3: CASSKGQGVGGYTF; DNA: TGTGCCAGCAGTAAAGGACAGGGGGTAGGGGGCTACACCTTC
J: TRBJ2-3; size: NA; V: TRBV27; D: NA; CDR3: CASSSLPTPDTQYF; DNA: TGTGCCAGCAGTTCCCTTCCAACACCAGATACGCAGTATTTT
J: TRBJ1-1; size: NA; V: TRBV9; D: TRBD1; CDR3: CASSVETGRGRTEAFF; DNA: TGTGCCAGCAGCGTAGAGACAGGGCGGGGAAGGACTGAAGCTTTCTTT
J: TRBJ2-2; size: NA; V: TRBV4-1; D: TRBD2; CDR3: CASSQEQRGGRVTGELFF; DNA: TGCGCCAGCAGCCAAGAGCAGCGGGGGGGCCGCGTCACCGGGGAGCTGTTTTTT
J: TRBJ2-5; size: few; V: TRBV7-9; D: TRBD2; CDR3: CASSSPGTSGSLQGTQYF; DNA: TGTGCCAGCAGCTCCCCCGGTACTAGCGGGAGCTTGCAAGGGACCCAGTACTTC
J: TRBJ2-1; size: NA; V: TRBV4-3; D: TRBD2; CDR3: CASTPRLAGLYNEQFF; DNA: TGCGCCAGCACCCCAAGACTAGCGGGATTATACAATGAGCAGTTCTTC
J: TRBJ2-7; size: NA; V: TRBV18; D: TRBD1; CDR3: CASSPNRGLSDEQYF; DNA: TGTGCCAGCTCGCCAAACAGGGGGCTAAGCGACGAGCAGTACTTC
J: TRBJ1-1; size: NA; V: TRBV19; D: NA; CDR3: CASSMDKNTEAFF; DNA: TGTGCCAGTAGTATGGACAAGAACACTGAAGCTTTCTTT
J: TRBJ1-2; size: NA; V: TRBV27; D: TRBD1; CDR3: CASSFGLGQHFDGYTF; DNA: TGTGCCAGCAGTTTCGGTCTGGGACAGCACTTTGATGGCTACACCTTC
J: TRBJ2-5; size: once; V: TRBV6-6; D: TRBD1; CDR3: CASSSGQWETQYF; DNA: TGTGCCAGCAGTTCGGGACAGTGGGAGACCCAGTACTTC
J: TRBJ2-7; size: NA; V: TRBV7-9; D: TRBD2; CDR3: CSSSSTSGVYEQYF; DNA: TGTTCCAGCAGCTCGACTAGCGGGGTATACGAGCAGTACTTC
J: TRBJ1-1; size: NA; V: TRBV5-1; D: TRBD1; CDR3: CASSAGTGGGTEAFF; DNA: TGCGCCAGCAGCGCCGGGACAGGGGGTGGCACTGAAGCTTTCTTT
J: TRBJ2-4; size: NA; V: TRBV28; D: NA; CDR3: CASNDPPGAGPTNIQYF; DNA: TGTGCCAGCAACGACCCCCCTGGGGCAGGGCCCACAAACATTCAGTACTTC
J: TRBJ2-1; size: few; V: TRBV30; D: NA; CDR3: CAWSVPWSGEQFF; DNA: TGTGCCTGGAGTGTTCCCTGGTCCGGTGAGCAGTTCTTC
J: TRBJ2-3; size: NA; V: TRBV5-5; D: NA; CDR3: CASSLYTDTQYF; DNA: TGTGCCAGCAGCTTGTACACAGATACGCAGTATTTT
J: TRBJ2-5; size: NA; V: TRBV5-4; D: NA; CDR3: CASSLPSAGETQYF; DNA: TGTGCCAGCAGCTTACCTAGCGCGGGAGAGACCCAGTACTTC
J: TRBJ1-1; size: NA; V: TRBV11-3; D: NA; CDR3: CASAGAVGEAFF; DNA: TGTGCCAGCGCGGGGGCAGTCGGTGAAGCTTTCTTT
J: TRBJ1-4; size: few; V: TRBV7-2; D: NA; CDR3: CASSLDRGINLFF; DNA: TGTGCCAGCAGCTTGGATCGGGGGATTAATCTGTTTTTT
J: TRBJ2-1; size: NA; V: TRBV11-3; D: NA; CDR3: CASQYTLGGPQFF; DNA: TGTGCCAGCCAATACACCTTAGGAGGCCCGCAGTTCTTC
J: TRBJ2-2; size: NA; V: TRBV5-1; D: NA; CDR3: CASKPPGRPSTGELFF; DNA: TGCGCCAGCAAGCCCCCAGGGCGTCCCAGCACCGGGGAGCTGTTTTTT
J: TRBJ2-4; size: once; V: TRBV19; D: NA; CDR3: CASSNTGAQNIQYF; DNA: TGTGCCAGTAGTAACACAGGCGCCCAAAACATTCAGTACTTC
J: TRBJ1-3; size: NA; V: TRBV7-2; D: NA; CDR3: CASSPGHPSSGNTIYF; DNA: TGTGCCAGCAGCCCAGGACATCCGAGCTCTGGAAACACCATATATTTT
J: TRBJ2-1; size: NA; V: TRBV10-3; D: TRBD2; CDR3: CAISALAGEYNEQFF; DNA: TGTGCCATCAGTGCACTAGCGGGAGAATACAATGAGCAGTTCTTC
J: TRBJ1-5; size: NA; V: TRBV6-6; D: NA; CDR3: CASSYGAGNQPQHF; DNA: TGTGCCAGCAGTTACGGAGCAGGCAATCAGCCCCAGCATTTT
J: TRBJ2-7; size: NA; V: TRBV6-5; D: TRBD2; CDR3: CASSYSGLATPYEQYF; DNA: TGTGCCAGCAGTTACTCGGGACTAGCGACCCCTTACGAGCAGTACTTC
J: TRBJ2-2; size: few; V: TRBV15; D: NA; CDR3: CATSPPAGARETGELFF; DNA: TGTGCCACCAGCCCGCCCGCGGGGGCCCGTGAAACTGGGGAGCTGTTTTTT
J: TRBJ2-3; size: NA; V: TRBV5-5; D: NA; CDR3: CASSLRGDWTDTQYF; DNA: TGTGCCAGCAGCTTGAGGGGTGATTGGACAGATACGCAGTATTTT
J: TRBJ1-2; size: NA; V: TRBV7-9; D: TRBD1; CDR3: CASIRGQGLDGYTF; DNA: TGTGCCAGCATAAGGGGACAGGGGTTAGATGGCTACACCTTC
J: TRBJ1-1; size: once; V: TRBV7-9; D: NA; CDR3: CVSSLGRAAAFF; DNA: TGTGTCAGCAGCTTAGGTCGTGCGGCCGCTTTCTTT
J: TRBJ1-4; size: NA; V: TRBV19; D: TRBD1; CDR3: CASSDREEGPFYEKLFF; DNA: TGTGCCAGTAGTGACAGGGAAGAGGGGCCCTTTTATGAAAAACTGTTTTTT
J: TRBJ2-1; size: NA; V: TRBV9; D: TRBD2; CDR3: CASSVGGGSSYNEQFF; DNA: TGTGCCAGCAGCGTAGGGGGAGGGAGCTCCTACAATGAGCAGTTCTTC
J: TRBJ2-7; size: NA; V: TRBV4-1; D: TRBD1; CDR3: CASRRVPGQGRDEQYF; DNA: TGCGCCAGCAGACGAGTCCCGGGACAGGGTCGCGACGAGCAGTACTTC